The next 4 T cell receptor beta chains were all read from a single sample in a study of PD-1 blockade in classical Hodgkin lymphoma. Each of the patients experienced relapse following autologous stem cell transplantation, and their brentuximab vedotin exposure differed. Using immunoSEQ multiplex PCR, the repertoire was profiled, and TCRdb retains in-frame clones only, with some absent. The sample contains some 40,000 clones, almost 70% of which appear only once. The sample consisted of peripheral blood mononuclear cells (PBMCs), taken before the second cycle of nivolumab. The receptor set was obtained from a human donor with classical Hodgkin lymphoma.

This chain connects TRBV14 to TRBJ1-1, with 7 nucleotides matching TRBD1. Germline CDR1 is SGHDN and CDR2 is FVKESK. J gave up 11 bases and V 3 bases, and 6 bases lay outside the gene matches. CDR3 length: 12 residues. CDR3 loop: CASSQTGINAFF. CDR3 DNA: TGTGCCAGCAGCCAGACAGGGATAAATGCTTTCTTT.

The CDR3 is CASRVQGANYGYTF. CDR3 in DNA: TGTGCCAGCAGGGTACAGGGAGCTAACTATGGCTACACCTTC. This chain connects TRBV28 to TRBJ1-2; perhaps TRBD1 as D (6 bases). CDR1 and CDR2 from the germline V gene are MDHEN and SYDVKM. The ends were cut back, 6 bases at V and 0 bases at J, with 11 bases in the middle. This CDR3 has 14 residues.

The CDR3 protein is CASSLAAGGGPGELFF. The CDR3 region has the DNA TGTGCCAGCAGCTTAGCCGCCGGGGGGGGGCCCGGGGAGCTGTTTTTT. The chain links TRBV11-3 to TRBJ2-2; 8 bases are shared with TRBD2. Germline V gene data show CDR1 as SGHNT and CDR2 as YENEEA. J was trimmed by 6 bases and V by 1 base; bases with no gene match: 7. The CDR3 consists of 16 residues.

The rearrangement uses TRBV9 and TRBJ2-7; D is ambiguous. V lost 0 bases and J 1 base, leaving 11 bases between the germline ends. The germline CDR1 and CDR2 sequences are SGDLS and YYNGEE. CDR3 length: 15 residues. The CDR3 spells CASSVGRDSSYEQYF. The DNA for the CDR3 is TGTGCCAGCAGCGTAGGCAGAGACTCTTCCTACGAGCAGTACTTC.